A single T cell receptor beta chain is shown here with its context. This sample is drawn from a study of OX40 agonist ivuxolimab in advanced cancers. Study-wide background: Six ivuxolimab dose levels, 0.01 to 10 mg/kg, were given intravenously every 2 weeks. Three patients showed partial responses: one hepatocellular carcinoma and two cutaneous melanoma cases.

The cohort excluded patients with autoimmune disease history or systemic immunosuppression. The CDR3 has 15 residues. Germline assignment: CDR1 MNHEY and CDR2 SVGAGI. The V and J ends lost 6 bases and 3 bases respectively, with 17 bases between them. Sequencing used immunoSEQ multiplex PCR; TCRdb keeps in-frame clones, though not all of them. Of about 77,000 clones in the sample, approximately 84% were seen once. This sequence joins TRBV6-5 and TRBJ1-1, with a weak D call TRBD1 (5 bases). The TCR sequence derives from an adult with an advanced solid tumor such as melanoma, head and neck, liver or kidney cancer. The specimen was CD4+ or CD8+ T cells sorted from blood, collected in a trial of the OX40 agonist ivuxolimab. The CDR3 is CASRRIQGRHTEAFF. In DNA, the CDR3 is TGTGCCAGCAGGCGGATTCAGGGACGGCACACTGAAGCTTTCTTT.